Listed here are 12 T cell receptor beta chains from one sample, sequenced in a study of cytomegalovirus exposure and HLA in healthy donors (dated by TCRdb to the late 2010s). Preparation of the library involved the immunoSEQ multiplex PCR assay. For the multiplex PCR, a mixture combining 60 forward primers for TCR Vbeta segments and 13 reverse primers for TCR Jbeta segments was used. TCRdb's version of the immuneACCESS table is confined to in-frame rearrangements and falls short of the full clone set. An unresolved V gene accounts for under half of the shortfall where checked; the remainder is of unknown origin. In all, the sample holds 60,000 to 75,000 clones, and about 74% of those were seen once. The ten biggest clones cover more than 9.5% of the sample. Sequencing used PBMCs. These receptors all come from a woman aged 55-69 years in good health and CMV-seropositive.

CDR3 protein: CASSLASGQGSTEAFF. CDR3 DNA: TGTGCCAGCAGCTTGGCTAGCGGGCAGGGTAGCACTGAAGCTTTCTTT. V and J are TRBV5-5 and TRBJ1-1; D possibly corresponds to TRBD1 (5 bases). The V end lost 0 bases, the J end lost 4 bases, and 16 bases lay between the germline ends. The CDR3 length is 16 residues. CDR1 is SGHKS and CDR2 is YYEKEE in the germline V gene (reference sequence).

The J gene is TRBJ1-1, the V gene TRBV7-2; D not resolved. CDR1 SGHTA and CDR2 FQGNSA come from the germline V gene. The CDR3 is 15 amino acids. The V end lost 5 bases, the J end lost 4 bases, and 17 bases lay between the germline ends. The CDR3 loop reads CASSVGRTQATEAFF. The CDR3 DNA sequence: TGTGCCAGCAGCGTAGGACGAACCCAGGCCACTGAAGCTTTCTTT. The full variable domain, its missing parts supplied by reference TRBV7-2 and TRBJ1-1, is GAGVSQSPSNKVTEKGKDVELRCDPISGHTALYWYRQSLGQGLEFLIYFQGNSAPDKSGLPSDRFSAERTGGSVSTLTIQRTQQEDSAVYLCASSVGRTQATEAFFGQGTRLTVV.

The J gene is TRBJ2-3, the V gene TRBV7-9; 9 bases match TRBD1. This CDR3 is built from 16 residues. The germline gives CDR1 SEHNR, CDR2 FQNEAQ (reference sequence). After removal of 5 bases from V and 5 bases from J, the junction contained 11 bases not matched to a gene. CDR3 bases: TGTGCCAGCAGCCCCGTGGGGCACAGGGGGCAAGATACGCAGTATTTT. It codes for CASSPVGHRGQDTQYF.

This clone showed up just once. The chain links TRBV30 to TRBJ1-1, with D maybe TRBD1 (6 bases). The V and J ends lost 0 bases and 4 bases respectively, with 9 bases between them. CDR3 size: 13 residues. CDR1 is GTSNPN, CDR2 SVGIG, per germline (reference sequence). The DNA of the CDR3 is TGTGCCTGGAGTGTAGGGGGGGGCACTGAAGCTTTCTTT. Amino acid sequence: CAWSVGGGTEAFF. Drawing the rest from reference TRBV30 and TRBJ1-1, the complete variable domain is SQTIHQWPATLVQPVGSPLSLECTVEGTSNPNLYWYRQAAGRGLQLLFYSVGIGQISSEVPQNLSASRPQDRQFILSSKKLLLSDSGFYLCAWSVGGGTEAFFGQGTRLTVV.

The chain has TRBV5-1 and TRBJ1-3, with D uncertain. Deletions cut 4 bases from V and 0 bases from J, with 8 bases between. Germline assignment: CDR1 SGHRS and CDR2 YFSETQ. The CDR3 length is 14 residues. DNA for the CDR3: TGCGCCAGCAGCGGAGGGTACTCTGGAAACACCATATATTTT. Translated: CASSGGYSGNTIYF.

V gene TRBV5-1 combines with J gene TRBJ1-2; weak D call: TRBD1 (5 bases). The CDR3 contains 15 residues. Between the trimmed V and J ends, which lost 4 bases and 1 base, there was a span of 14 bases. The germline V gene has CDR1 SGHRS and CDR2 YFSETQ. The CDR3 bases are TGCGCCAGCAGCCTCGGACAAGCTTTTAACTATGGCTACACCTTC. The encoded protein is CASSLGQAFNYGYTF.

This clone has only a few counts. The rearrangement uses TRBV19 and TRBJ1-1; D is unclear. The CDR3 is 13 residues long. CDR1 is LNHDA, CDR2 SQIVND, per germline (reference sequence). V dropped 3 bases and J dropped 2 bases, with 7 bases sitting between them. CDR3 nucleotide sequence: TGTGCCAGTAGTATTAACAGCAACACTGAAGCTTTCTTT. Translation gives CASSINSNTEAFF.

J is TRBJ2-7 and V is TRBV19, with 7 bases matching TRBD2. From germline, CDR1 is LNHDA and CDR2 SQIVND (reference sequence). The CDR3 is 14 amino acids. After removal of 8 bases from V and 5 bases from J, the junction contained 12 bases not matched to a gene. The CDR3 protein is CASSWRSGIDEQYF. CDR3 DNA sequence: TGTGCCAGTTCTTGGAGGAGCGGGATAGACGAGCAGTACTTC.

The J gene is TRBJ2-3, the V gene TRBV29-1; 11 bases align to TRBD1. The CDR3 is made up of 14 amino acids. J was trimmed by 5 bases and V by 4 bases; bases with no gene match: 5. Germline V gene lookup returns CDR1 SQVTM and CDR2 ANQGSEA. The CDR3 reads CSVAPGTGGDTQYF. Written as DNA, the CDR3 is TGCAGCGTTGCCCCGGGGACAGGGGGAGATACGCAGTATTTT.

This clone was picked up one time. As DNA, the CDR3 is TGTGCCAGTAGTATCGGGGGACAGCTCCGCTATGGCTACACCTTC. It encodes CASSIGGQLRYGYTF. The rearrangement uses TRBV19 and TRBJ1-2; TRBD1 matches 7 bases. J lost 4 bases, V lost 3 bases, and 8 bases had no gene match. CDR1 and CDR2 (germline): LNHDA, SQIVND (reference sequence). The CDR3 contains 15 residues.

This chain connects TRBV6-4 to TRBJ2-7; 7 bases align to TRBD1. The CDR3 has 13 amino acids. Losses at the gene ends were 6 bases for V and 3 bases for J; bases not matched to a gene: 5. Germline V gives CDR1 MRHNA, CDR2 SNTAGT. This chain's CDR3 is CASSRDRGYEQYF. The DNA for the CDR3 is TGTGCCAGCAGCCGGGACAGAGGCTACGAGCAGTACTTC.

The CDR3 is CASSQEEASSYNEQFF. The DNA of the CDR3 is TGCGCCAGCAGCCAAGAAGAGGCGAGCTCCTACAATGAGCAGTTCTTC. The chain combines TRBV4-1 with TRBJ2-1; D is uncertain. The ends were cut back, 0 bases at V and 0 bases at J, with 9 bases in the middle. CDR1 is MGHRA and CDR2 is YSYEKL in the germline V gene. CDR3 length: 16 amino acids.